This TCR beta chain was recovered during a study of blood T cell repertoires in COVID-19. Across the study: Specimens from acute and convalescent COVID-19 originated in the United States, Italy and Spain. T cells, B-cell-depleted T cells, or PBMCs supplied cDNA or gDNA.

V was shortened by 6 bases and J by 6 bases, with 16 bases between the two germline ends. CDR3 length: 14 amino acids. Looked up from germline, CDR1 is MNHEY and CDR2 is SVGAGI. In the original analysis: Reference gene primer amplification in the assay estimated nucleated cell counts. Profiled with immunoSEQ multiplex PCR; TCRdb holds only in-frame clones, not every one. That table is the source of V, J and clone size, and D and trimming were worked out from the DNA. This sample has fewer than 100,000 clones, with about 85% found just once. The sample comprised peripheral blood. The gene calls are TRBV6-5 and TRBJ2-3; a weak D match, TRBD2 (5 bases). The clonotype comes from a man between 65 and 85 years old with acute or convalescent COVID-19. The CDR3 is CASSKDSRGDTQYF. The CDR3 coding sequence is TGTGCCAGCAGCAAGGACTCCCGCGGGGATACGCAGTATTTT.